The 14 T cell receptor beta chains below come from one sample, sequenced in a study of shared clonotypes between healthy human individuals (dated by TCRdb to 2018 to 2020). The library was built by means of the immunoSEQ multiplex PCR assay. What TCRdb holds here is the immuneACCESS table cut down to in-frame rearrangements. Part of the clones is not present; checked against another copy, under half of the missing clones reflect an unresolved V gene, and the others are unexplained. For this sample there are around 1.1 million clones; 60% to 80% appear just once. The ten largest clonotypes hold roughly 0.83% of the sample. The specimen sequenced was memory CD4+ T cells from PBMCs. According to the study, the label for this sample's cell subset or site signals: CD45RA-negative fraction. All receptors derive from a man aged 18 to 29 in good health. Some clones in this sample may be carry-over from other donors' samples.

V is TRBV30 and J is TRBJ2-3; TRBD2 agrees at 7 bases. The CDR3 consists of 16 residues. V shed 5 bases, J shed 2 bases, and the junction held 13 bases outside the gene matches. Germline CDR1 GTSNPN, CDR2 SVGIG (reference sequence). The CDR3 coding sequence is TGTGCCTGGCGCACACTCGGGGCGGGAGCCACAGATACGCAGTATTTT. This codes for CAWRTLGAGATDTQYF.

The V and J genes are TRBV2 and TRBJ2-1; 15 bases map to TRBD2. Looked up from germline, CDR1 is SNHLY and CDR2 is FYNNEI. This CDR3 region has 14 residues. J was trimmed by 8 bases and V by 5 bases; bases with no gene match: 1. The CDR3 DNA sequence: TGTGCCAGCAGTAGGACTAGCGGGAGGGATGAGCAGTTCTTC. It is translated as CASSRTSGRDEQFF.

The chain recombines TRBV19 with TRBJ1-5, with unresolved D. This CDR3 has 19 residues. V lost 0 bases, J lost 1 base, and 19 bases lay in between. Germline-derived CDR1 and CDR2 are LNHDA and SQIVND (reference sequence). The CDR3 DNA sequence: TGTGCCAGTAGTATAGATAACGTGGGCCTTGGGCCCAGCAATCAGCCCCAGCATTTT. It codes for CASSIDNVGLGPSNQPQHF.

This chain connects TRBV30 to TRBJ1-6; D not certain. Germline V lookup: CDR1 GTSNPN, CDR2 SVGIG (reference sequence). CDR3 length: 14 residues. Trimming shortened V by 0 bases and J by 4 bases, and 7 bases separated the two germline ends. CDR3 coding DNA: TGTGCCTGGAGTGTACCGGGGTATAATTCACCCCTCCACTTT. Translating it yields CAWSVPGYNSPLHF. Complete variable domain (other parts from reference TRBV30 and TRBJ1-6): SQTIHQWPATLVQPVGSPLSLECTVEGTSNPNLYWYRQAAGRGLQLLFYSVGIGQISSEVPQNLSASRPQDRQFILSSKKLLLSDSGFYLCAWSVPGYNSPLHFGNGTRLTVT.

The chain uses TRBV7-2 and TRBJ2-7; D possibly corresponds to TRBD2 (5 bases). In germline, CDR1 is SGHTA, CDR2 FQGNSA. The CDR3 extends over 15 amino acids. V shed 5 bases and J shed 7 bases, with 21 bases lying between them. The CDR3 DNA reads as TGTGCCAGCAGCAAAAGGAGTGGATCGCCGGGAGAGCAGTACTTC. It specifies CASSKRSGSPGEQYF.

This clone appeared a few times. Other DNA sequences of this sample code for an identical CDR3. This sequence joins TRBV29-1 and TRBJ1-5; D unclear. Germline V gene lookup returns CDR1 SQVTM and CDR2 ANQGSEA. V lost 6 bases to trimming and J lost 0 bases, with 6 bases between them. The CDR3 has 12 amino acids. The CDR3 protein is CSVGYSNQPQHF. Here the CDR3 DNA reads TGCAGCGTCGGTTATAGCAATCAGCCCCAGCATTTT.

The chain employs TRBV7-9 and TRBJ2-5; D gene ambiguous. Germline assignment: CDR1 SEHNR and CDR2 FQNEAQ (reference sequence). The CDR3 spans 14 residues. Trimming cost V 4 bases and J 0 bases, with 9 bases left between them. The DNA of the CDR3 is TGTGCCAGCAGCTCCTTAGACAACCAAGAGACCCAGTACTTC. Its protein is CASSSLDNQETQYF.

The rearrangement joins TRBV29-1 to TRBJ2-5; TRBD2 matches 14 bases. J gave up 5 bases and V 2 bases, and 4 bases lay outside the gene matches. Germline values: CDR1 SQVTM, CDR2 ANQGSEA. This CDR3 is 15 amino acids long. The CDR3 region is CSVELGLAGVETQYF. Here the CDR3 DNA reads TGCAGCGTTGAACTGGGACTAGCGGGAGTGGAGACCCAGTACTTC.

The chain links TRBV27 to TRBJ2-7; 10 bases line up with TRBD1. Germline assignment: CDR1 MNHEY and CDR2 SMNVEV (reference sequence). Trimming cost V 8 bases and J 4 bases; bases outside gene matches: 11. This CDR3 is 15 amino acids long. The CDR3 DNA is TGTGCCAGCCGGTTCACTGGGACAGGGGCTTACGAGCAGTACTTC. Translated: CASRFTGTGAYEQYF.

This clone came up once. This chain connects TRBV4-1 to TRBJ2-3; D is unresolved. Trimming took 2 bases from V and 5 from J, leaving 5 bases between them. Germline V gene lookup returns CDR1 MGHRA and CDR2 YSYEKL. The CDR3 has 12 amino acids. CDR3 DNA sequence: TGCGCCAGCAGCCAAAATAGAGATACGCAGTATTTT. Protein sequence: CASSQNRDTQYF.

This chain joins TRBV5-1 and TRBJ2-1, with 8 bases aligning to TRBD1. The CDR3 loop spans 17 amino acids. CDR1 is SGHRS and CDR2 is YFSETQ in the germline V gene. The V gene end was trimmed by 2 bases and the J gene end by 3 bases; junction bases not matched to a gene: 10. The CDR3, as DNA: TGCGCCAGCAGCTTCGGGATTTCAGGGGGCAGCTACAATGAGCAGTTCTTC. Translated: CASSFGISGGSYNEQFF.

The CDR3: CASSISGSSYNEQFF. The CDR3 coding sequence is TGTGCCAGCAGCATTAGCGGTAGCTCCTACAATGAGCAGTTCTTC. The chain carries TRBV7-6 and TRBJ2-1, with a possible D match to TRBD2 (6 bases). This CDR3 has 15 amino acids. The germline CDR1 and CDR2 sequences are SGHVS and FNYEAQ. The V end was cut by 5 bases, the J end by 0 bases, with 11 bases between.

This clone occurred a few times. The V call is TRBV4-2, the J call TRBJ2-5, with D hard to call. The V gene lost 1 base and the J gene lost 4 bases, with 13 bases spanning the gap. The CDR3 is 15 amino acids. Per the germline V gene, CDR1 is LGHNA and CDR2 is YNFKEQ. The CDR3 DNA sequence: TGTGCCAGCAGCCAAGGAGTCAGGTCCATAGAGACCCAGTACTTC. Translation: CASSQGVRSIETQYF.

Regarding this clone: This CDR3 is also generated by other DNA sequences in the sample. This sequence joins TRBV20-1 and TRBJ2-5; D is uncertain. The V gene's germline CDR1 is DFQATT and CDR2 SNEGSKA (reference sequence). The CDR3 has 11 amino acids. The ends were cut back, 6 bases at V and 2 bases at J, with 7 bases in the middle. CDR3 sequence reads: CSANRQETQYF. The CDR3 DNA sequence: TGCAGTGCAAATAGACAAGAGACCCAGTACTTC.